This TCR beta chain derives from a study of blood T cell repertoires in COVID-19. As originally analysed: Amplified reference gene primers provided the basis for estimating nucleated cell counts. Assay used: immunoSEQ multiplex PCR; TCRdb lists only in-frame clones, some missing. V, J and clone size are those of that table, while D and trimming were read from the DNA. This table has roughly 220,000 clones, 75% to 85% appearing once. Germline V CDR1 and CDR2: LNHDA, SQIVND (reference sequence). V gave up 3 bases and J gave up 8 bases, with 23 bases separating them. CDR3 length: 17 residues. Sample: peripheral blood. The receptor comes from a woman older than 75 with COVID-19, enrolled during active disease. J is TRBJ2-1 and V is TRBV19, with unresolved D. Here the CDR3 reads CASSIPLVFGVGYEQFF. In nucleotides, the CDR3 is TGTGCCAGTAGTATTCCCCTAGTGTTTGGAGTTGGGTATGAGCAGTTCTTC.